This TCR beta chain was captured by sequencing in a study of T cells in Graves' hyperthyroidism and ophthalmopathy. This CDR3 has 15 residues. Germline values: CDR1 KGHSH, CDR2 LQKENI. The V gene lost 3 bases and the J gene lost 0 bases, with 9 bases spanning the gap. Amplification of TCR beta CDR3 regions used RNA as the template. The primer set for the first-round RT-PCR of the TCR CDR3 was HTBI. TCRdb reanalysed the multiplex PCR reads using MiXCR and keeps one entry per CDR3 protein. The repertoire consists of 600,000 or so distinct CDR3 sequences, with about 17% occurring once and the leading ten covering over 3.5%. This clonotype was picked up a small number of times.

The sequencing sample was made of blood. The J gene is TRBJ1-3, the V gene TRBV18; D gene ambiguous. This sequence originates from a woman aged 30 to 39 with Graves' hyperthyroidism. CDR3 bases: TGTGCCAGCTCACCGGCCCGCATCTCTGGAAACACCATATATTTT. Translation gives CASSPARISGNTIYF.